This T cell receptor (beta chain) was retrieved from a study of OX40 agonist ivuxolimab in advanced cancers. Study findings and constraints: Low clonal expansion, among the lowest seen, marked partial responders at 0.1-3.0 mg/kg. Expanded peripheral T-cell antigen specificity went undetermined. CD8+ T cells were the subset that, on average, had more expanded clones than CD4+.

With regard to this clone: The antigen is undetermined.

The germline gives CDR1 SGHDT, CDR2 YYEEEE. V trimming: 6 bases; J trimming: 1 base; junction bases outside the gene matches: 5. The CDR3 has 15 amino acids. Clones were sequenced by immunoSEQ multiplex PCR, and TCRdb holds only the in-frame ones, with some missing. The sample holds about 62,000 clones; over 75% are singletons and the top ten take roughly 5.8%. This specimen consisted of CD4+ or CD8+ T cells sorted from blood, obtained in a trial of the OX40 agonist ivuxolimab. The V and J genes are TRBV5-6 and TRBJ2-2; 8 bases match TRBD2. This TCR came from an adult with an advanced solid tumor such as melanoma, head and neck, liver or kidney cancer. The CDR3 region is CASTKGLENTGELFF. In nucleotides, the CDR3 is TGTGCCAGCACCAAGGGACTAGAGAACACCGGGGAGCTGTTTTTT.